The 27 T cell receptor beta chains presented below share a single source sample, sequenced in a study of blood T cell repertoires in COVID-19. Generated by immunoSEQ multiplex PCR, the TCRdb table keeps only in-frame clones and is missing some. The table lists over 65,000 clones, more than 75% of them singletons. Sequenced material: peripheral blood. The receptors originated from a woman in her sixties with acute or convalescent COVID-19.

This chain uses TRBV27 with TRBJ1-5; weak D call: TRBD1 (6 bases). Germline V lookup: CDR1 MNHEY, CDR2 SMNVEV (reference sequence). The CDR3 contains 14 residues. V shed 7 bases and J shed 5 bases, with 15 bases lying between them. DNA of the CDR3: TGTGCCAGCAAGATAAACGGGGGGCATCAGCCCCAGCATTTT. It codes for CASKINGGHQPQHF.

The V gene is TRBV6-1, the J gene TRBJ2-7; TRBD1 might be the D (6 bases). The CDR3 covers 16 residues. The germline V gene encodes CDR1 MNHNS and CDR2 SASEGT. V was clipped by 3 bases and J by 4 bases, with 19 bases between them. The CDR3 nucleotides read TGTGCCAGCAGTGATGGCGGGTCCGCAACAGGGTACGAGCAGTACGTC. Amino acid sequence: CASSDGGSATGYEQYV.

CDR3 sequence: CASSIPGGGRDTQYF. The CDR3 nucleotides read TGTGCCAGTAGTATCCCGGGAGGGGGCCGCGATACGCAGTATTTT. The rearrangement uses TRBV19 and TRBJ2-3, with D perhaps TRBD2 (8 bases). The CDR3 totals 15 residues. V lost 3 bases and J lost 6, with 16 bases in between. Per germline, CDR1 LNHDA and CDR2 SQIVND (reference sequence).

The chain couples TRBV19 to TRBJ1-2; a possible D gene is TRBD1 (5 bases). The CDR3 totals 12 residues. CDR1 is LNHDA and CDR2 is SQIVND in the germline V gene (reference sequence). Trimming removed 4 bases from V and 8 bases from J, with 11 bases in between. The CDR3 spells CASSTQGRGYTF. The CDR3 bases are TGTGCCAGTAGTACTCAGGGTCGGGGCTACACCTTC.

This chain links TRBV10-2 with TRBJ2-2; perhaps TRBD1 as D (6 bases). CDR1 is WSHSY, CDR2 SAAADI, per germline. The CDR3 sequence is 13 residues long. The germline V and J ends were trimmed by 4 bases and 8 bases, with 11 bases remaining between them. This chain's CDR3 is CASSADRSGELFF. The CDR3 bases are TGCGCCAGCAGTGCCGACAGGTCGGGGGAGCTGTTTTTT.

V gene TRBV5-1 combines with J gene TRBJ1-5; TRBD1 matches at 7 bases. The germline CDR1 and CDR2 sequences are SGHRS and YFSETQ. The V gene end was trimmed by 3 bases and the J gene end by 3 bases; junction bases not matched to a gene: 6. The CDR3 spans 15 residues. CDR3 coding DNA: TGCGCCAGCAGCTCAGAAGGGGGCCCCAATCAGCCCCAGCATTTT. Translated: CASSSEGGPNQPQHF.

The rearrangement uses TRBV9 and TRBJ2-5; D perhaps matches TRBD2 (6 bases). The V gene lost 0 bases and the J gene lost 5 bases, with 14 bases spanning the gap. Germline CDR1 is SGDLS and CDR2 is YYNGEE. The CDR3 has 15 amino acids. The CDR3 spells CASSVGAEGWETQYF. Here the CDR3 DNA reads TGTGCCAGCAGCGTAGGAGCGGAGGGATGGGAGACCCAGTACTTC.

The chain uses TRBV7-3 and TRBJ1-6, with D maybe TRBD1 (5 bases). Germline CDR1 is SGHTA and CDR2 is FQGTGA. V lost 2 bases to trimming and J lost 10 bases, with 18 bases between them. This CDR3 contains 16 residues. DNA of the CDR3: TGTGCCAGCAGCTTACAGGGAATCGGGGGTCGATCACCCCTCCACTTT. This sequence encodes CASSLQGIGGRSPLHF.

The rearrangement uses TRBV5-3 and TRBJ2-5, with 8 bases aligning to TRBD2. TRBV5-3 is flagged as an ORF with uncertain function. The CDR3 runs to 15 residues. The trim removed 0 bases at V and 5 bases at J, leaving 6 bases unmatched. CDR3 in DNA: TGTGCCAGAAGCTTGGGACTAGCGTGGGGCGAGACCCAGTACTTC. Translated, it gives CARSLGLAWGETQYF.

The chain couples TRBV9 to TRBJ2-5; a weak D match, TRBD1 (6 bases). Trimming stripped 3 bases from V and 5 bases from J, with 11 bases between. Per the germline V gene, CDR1 is SGDLS and CDR2 is YYNGEE. The CDR3 spans 13 residues. The CDR3 spells CASSEQGIETQYF. The CDR3 DNA reads as TGTGCCAGCAGCGAACAGGGTATCGAGACCCAGTACTTC.

Written as DNA, the CDR3 is TGTGCCAGCAGTTTATGGACAGGGGGCTCTGAAGCTTTCTTT. It encodes CASSLWTGGSEAFF. V usage is TRBV28 and J usage is TRBJ1-1, with 10 positions matching TRBD1. From germline, CDR1 is MDHEN and CDR2 SYDVKM. J gave up 6 bases and V 0 bases, and 1 base lay outside the gene matches. This CDR3 is 14 amino acids long.

The rearrangement uses TRBV18 and TRBJ2-7; TRBD2 is a possible D gene (6 bases). The V and J ends lost 6 bases and 3 bases respectively, with 12 bases between them. Germline V lookup: CDR1 KGHSH, CDR2 LQKENI. The CDR3 contains 13 residues. DNA of the CDR3: TGTGCCAGCTCCGCCGCGGAGGGCTACGAGCAGTACGTC. It encodes CASSAAEGYEQYV.

V is TRBV5-3 and J is TRBJ2-7; 14 bases are shared with TRBD2. TRBV5-3 is an open reading frame whose function is uncertain. CDR3 length: 18 amino acids. Trimming took 4 bases from V and 1 from J; bases not matched to a gene: 10. This chain's CDR3 is CARSPTSGRATPSYEQYV. The CDR3 nucleotides read TGTGCCAGAAGCCCGACTAGCGGGAGGGCCACGCCGTCCTACGAGCAGTACGTC.

This chain links TRBV19 with TRBJ1-5, with 7 bases matching TRBD1. This CDR3 has 15 residues. CDR1 is LNHDA and CDR2 is SQIVND in the germline V gene (reference sequence). The J segment lost 2 bases and the V segment lost 5 bases, leaving 6 bases of the junction unmatched. The CDR3 bases are TGTGCCAGTAGTCTCCACAGGGGTGGCAATCAGCCCCAGCATTTT. It encodes CASSLHRGGNQPQHF.

V and J are TRBV25-1 and TRBJ2-2, with 7 bases fitting TRBD1. Germline CDR1 is MGHDK and CDR2 is SYGVNS. This CDR3 is 13 amino acids long. With V trimmed by 8 bases and J by 4 bases, 4 bases remained unmatched. In DNA form, the CDR3 reads TGTGCCAGCGGGGACAGCCCCACCGGGGAGCTGTTTTTT. Amino acid sequence: CASGDSPTGELFF.

The chain has TRBV6-2 or TRBV6-3 and TRBJ1-1; no clear D. The CDR3 extends over 14 amino acids. Trimming removed 4 bases at V and 2 bases at J, with 11 bases between. Looked up from germline, CDR1 is MNHEY and CDR2 is SVGEGT. The CDR3 region has the DNA TGTGCCAGCAGTTCCTGGGAGCAAAACACTGAAGCTTTCTTT. This translates into CASSSWEQNTEAFF.

The rearrangement links TRBV10-3 to TRBJ2-1; TRBD1 matches 9 bases. Germline V gene lookup returns CDR1 ENHRY and CDR2 SYGVKD. The CDR3 spans 14 residues. The J segment lost 3 bases and the V segment lost 10 bases, leaving 7 bases of the junction unmatched. The CDR3 DNA sequence: TGTGCCACTTCCCGGGACAGGGACTACAATGAGCAGTTCTTC. Its protein product is CATSRDRDYNEQFF.

The CDR3 region has the DNA TGTGCCAGCATTGACGGGACAGAGTCTAACGAGCAGTACGTC. It codes for CASIDGTESNEQYV. The chain carries TRBV2 and TRBJ2-7; TRBD1 matches at 7 bases. With V trimmed by 7 bases and J by 5 bases, 11 bases remained unmatched. From germline, CDR1 is SNHLY and CDR2 FYNNEI. The CDR3 sequence is 14 residues long.

The chain uses TRBV12-3 or TRBV12-4 and TRBJ1-5; a weak D match, TRBD1 (6 bases). The CDR3 contains 13 residues. V dropped 3 bases and J dropped 9 bases, with 12 bases sitting between them. This CDR3 reads CASSLQGSGPQHF. CDR3 DNA sequence: TGTGCCAGCAGTTTGCAGGGGTCGGGGCCCCAGCATTTT.

The V call is TRBV23-1, the J call TRBJ1-5; possibly TRBD1 for D (5 bases). TRBV23-1 is treated as an ORF (open reading frame) with a function not yet certain. The V end was cut by 2 bases, the J end by 2 bases, with 19 bases between. The CDR3 is 18 amino acids. The CDR3 protein is CASSQAPGGGDGNQPQHF. Here the CDR3 DNA reads TGCGCCAGCAGTCAAGCCCCGGGGGGGGGAGATGGCAATCAGCCCCAGCATTTT.

This rearrangement joins TRBV5-5 to TRBJ1-6; 11 nucleotides line up with TRBD1. Trimming cost V 0 bases and J 0 bases; bases outside gene matches: 8. Germline CDR1 and CDR2: SGHKS and YYEKEE (reference sequence). The CDR3 runs 20 residues. The CDR3 DNA reads as TGTGCCAGCAGCTTGGTTCTCTGGGACAGGGGGAGCTCCTATAATTCACCCCTCCACTTT. Translating it yields CASSLVLWDRGSSYNSPLHF.

Here the CDR3 DNA reads TGTGCCAGCAGTTACGACGCACGGGGTCTCACAGATACGCAGTATTTT. Its protein product is CASSYDARGLTDTQYF. The chain combines TRBV6-2 or TRBV6-3 with TRBJ2-3, with D maybe TRBD2 (5 bases). Trimming stripped 2 bases from V and 2 bases from J, with 14 bases between. The CDR3 has 16 residues. CDR1 is MNHEY and CDR2 is SVGEGT in the germline V gene.

The chain couples TRBV19 to TRBJ1-5; 7 bases match TRBD1. This CDR3 is 17 amino acids long. From germline, CDR1 is LNHDA and CDR2 SQIVND (reference sequence). Unmatched junction bases numbered 13, after V lost 4 bases and J lost 4 bases. CDR3 bases: TGTGCCAGTAGTAAGGGGCCTAAACAGGGGAGGAATCAGCCCCAGCATTTT. Protein sequence: CASSKGPKQGRNQPQHF.

This clone was found once. This chain uses TRBV5-1 with TRBJ2-5; TRBD2 is a possible D gene (6 bases). V was shortened by 6 bases and J by 1 base, with 16 bases between the two germline ends. Germline V gene sequence: CDR1 SGHRS, CDR2 YFSETQ. The CDR3 totals 15 residues. This CDR3 is CASTPDAGLQETQYF. In nucleotides, the CDR3 is TGCGCCAGCACCCCGGACGCGGGGCTCCAAGAGACCCAGTACTTC.

V is TRBV19 and J is TRBJ1-1; 7 bases match TRBD1. Germline trimming cut 5 bases from V and 0 bases from J; bases unmatched to any gene: 6. CDR1 is LNHDA, CDR2 SQIVND, per germline (reference sequence). This CDR3 has 15 amino acids. The CDR3 sequence is CASSPRQGMNTEAFF. The CDR3, as DNA: TGTGCCAGTAGTCCCCGACAGGGAATGAACACTGAAGCTTTCTTT.

This chain joins TRBV6-5 and TRBJ1-1; D is undetermined. Deletions cut 4 bases from V and 8 bases from J, with 14 bases between. The CDR3 runs 13 residues. Germline lookup yields CDR1 MNHEY and CDR2 SVGAGI. The CDR3: CASSSLSPAEAFF. As DNA, the CDR3 is TGTGCCAGCAGTTCCCTATCGCCCGCAGAAGCTTTCTTT.

This clone has just a few counts. This rearrangement joins TRBV15 to TRBJ1-4, with TRBD1 identical over 9 bases. Germline CDR1 LNHNV, CDR2 YYDKDF (reference sequence). The V gene end was trimmed by 0 bases and the J gene end by 4 bases; junction bases not matched to a gene: 6. This CDR3 comprises 17 residues. CDR3 protein: CATSRDQLGQGNEKLFF. The CDR3 bases are TGTGCCACCAGCAGAGATCAGTTGGGACAGGGTAATGAAAAACTGTTTTTT.